This TCR beta chain came from a study of blood T cell repertoires in COVID-19. The assay was immunoSEQ multiplex PCR, and TCRdb's table has in-frame clones only and misses some. The table has 200,000 to 300,000 clones, roughly 86% seen once. V dropped 5 bases and J dropped 6; count of bases not matched to a gene: 6. This CDR3 is built from 16 residues. Germline-derived CDR1 and CDR2 are KGHDR and SFDVKD. This chain links TRBV24-1 with TRBJ2-2; 12 bases map to TRBD2. This clonotype was obtained from a woman between 40 and 55 years old with acute COVID-19. Sequenced sample: PBMCs or T cells enriched from blood (not recorded which). CDR3 DNA: TGTGCCACCAGTGGACAGACTAGCGGGAGCGCCGGGGAGCTGTTTTTT. Amino acids: CATSGQTSGSAGELFF.